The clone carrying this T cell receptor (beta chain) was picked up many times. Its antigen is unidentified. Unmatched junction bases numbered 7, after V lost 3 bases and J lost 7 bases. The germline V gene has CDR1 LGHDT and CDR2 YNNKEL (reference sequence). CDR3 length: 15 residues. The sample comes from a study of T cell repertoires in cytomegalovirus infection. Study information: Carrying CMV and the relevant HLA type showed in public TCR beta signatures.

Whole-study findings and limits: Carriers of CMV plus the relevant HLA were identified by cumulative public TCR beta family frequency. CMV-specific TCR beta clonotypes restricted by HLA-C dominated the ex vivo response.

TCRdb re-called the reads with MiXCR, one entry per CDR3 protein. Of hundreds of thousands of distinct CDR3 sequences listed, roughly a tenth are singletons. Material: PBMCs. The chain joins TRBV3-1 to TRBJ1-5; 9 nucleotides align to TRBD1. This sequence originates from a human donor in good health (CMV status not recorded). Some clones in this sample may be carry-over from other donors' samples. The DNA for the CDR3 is TGTGCCAGCAGCCAGATGGGACAGGGAGGACAGCCCCAGCATTTT. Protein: CASSQMGQGGQPQHF.